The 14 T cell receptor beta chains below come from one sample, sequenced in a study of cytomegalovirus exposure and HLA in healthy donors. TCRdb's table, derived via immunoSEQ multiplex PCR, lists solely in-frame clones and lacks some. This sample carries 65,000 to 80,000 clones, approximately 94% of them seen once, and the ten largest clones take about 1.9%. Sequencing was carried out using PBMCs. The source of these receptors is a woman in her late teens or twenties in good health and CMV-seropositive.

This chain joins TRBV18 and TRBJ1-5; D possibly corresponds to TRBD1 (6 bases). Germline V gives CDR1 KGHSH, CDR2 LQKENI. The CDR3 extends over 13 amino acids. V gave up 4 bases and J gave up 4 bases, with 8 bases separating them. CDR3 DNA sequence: TGTGCCAGCTCACGAGACAGGAATCAGCCCCAGCATTTT. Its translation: CASSRDRNQPQHF.

CDR3 protein: CASSPGRGNEQYF. The CDR3 nucleotides are TGTGCCAGCAGCCCCGGTCGGGGTAATGAGCAGTACTTC. The rearrangement uses TRBV7-6 and TRBJ2-7, with D perhaps TRBD2 (5 bases). The germline V gene encodes CDR1 SGHVS and CDR2 FNYEAQ. Between the trimmed V and J ends, which lost 5 bases and 7 bases, there was a span of 15 bases. This CDR3 comprises 13 residues.

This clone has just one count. CDR3 residues: CASTLQGNIDEQYF. CDR3 nucleotides: TGTGCCAGCACCTTACAGGGTAATATCGACGAGCAGTACTTC. The rearrangement uses TRBV9 and TRBJ2-7, with D maybe TRBD1 (6 bases). The germline CDR1 and CDR2 sequences are SGDLS and YYNGEE. Trimming cost V 6 bases and J 5 bases, with 18 bases left between them. This CDR3 region has 14 residues.

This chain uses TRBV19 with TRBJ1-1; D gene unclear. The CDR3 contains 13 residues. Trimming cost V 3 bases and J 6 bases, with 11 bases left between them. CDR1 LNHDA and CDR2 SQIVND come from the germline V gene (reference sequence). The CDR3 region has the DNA TGTGCCAGTAGTATTGGCCCCGAGGCTGAAGCTTTCTTT. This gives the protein CASSIGPEAEAFF.

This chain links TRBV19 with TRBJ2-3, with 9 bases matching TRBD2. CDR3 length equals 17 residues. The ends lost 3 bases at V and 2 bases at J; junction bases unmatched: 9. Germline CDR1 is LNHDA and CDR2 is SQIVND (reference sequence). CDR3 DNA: TGTGCCAGTAGTATGCGGTCAGCGGGAGGTCCCACAGATACGCAGTATTTT. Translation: CASSMRSAGGPTDTQYF.

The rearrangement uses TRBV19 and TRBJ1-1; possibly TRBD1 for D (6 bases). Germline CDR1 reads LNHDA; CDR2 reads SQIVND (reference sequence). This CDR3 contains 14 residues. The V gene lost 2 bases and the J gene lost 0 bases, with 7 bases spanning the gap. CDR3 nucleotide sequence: TGTGCCAGTAGTATAAGACAGGTGAACACTGAAGCTTTCTTT. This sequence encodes CASSIRQVNTEAFF.

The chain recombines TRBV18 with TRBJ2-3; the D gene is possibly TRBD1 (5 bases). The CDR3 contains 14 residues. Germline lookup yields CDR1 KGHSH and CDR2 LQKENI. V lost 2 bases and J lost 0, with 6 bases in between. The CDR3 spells CASSPGASTDTQYF. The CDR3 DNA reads TGTGCCAGCTCACCAGGGGCAAGCACAGATACGCAGTATTTT.

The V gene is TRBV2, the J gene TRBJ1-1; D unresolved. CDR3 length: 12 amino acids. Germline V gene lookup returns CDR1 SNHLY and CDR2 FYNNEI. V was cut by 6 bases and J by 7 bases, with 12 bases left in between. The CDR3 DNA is TGTGCCAGCAGGGCGACTACTCATGAAGCTTTCTTT. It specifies CASRATTHEAFF.

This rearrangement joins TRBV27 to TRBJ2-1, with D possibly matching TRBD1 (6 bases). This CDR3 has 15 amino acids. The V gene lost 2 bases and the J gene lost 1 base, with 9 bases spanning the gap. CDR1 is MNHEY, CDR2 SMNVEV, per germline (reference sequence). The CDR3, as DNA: TGTGCCAGCAGTTTAAGGACAGATTCCTACAATGAGCAGTTCTTC. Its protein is CASSLRTDSYNEQFF.

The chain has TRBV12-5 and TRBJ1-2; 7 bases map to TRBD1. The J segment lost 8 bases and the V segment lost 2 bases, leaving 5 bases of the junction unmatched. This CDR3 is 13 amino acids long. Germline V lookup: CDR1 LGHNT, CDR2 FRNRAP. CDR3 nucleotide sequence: TGTGCTAGTGGTTTGCCTCAGGGGGAAGGCTACACCTTC. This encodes CASGLPQGEGYTF. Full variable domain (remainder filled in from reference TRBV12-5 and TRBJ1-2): DARVTQTPRHKVTEMGQEVTMRCQPILGHNTVFWYRQTMMQGLELLAYFRNRAPLDDSGMPKDRFSAEMPDATLATLKIQPSEPRDSAVYFCASGLPQGEGYTFGSGTRLTVV.

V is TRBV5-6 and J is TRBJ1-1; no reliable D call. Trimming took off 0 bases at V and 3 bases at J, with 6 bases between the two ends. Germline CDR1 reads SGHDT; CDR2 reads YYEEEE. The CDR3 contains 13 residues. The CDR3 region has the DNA TGTGCCAGCAGCTTGGTTTCGGACACTGAAGCTTTCTTT. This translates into CASSLVSDTEAFF.

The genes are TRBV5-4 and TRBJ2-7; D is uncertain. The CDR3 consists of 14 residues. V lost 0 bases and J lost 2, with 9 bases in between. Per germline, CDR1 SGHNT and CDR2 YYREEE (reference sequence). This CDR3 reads CASSLASNTYEQYF. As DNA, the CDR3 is TGTGCCAGCAGCTTGGCCAGTAACACCTACGAGCAGTACTTC.

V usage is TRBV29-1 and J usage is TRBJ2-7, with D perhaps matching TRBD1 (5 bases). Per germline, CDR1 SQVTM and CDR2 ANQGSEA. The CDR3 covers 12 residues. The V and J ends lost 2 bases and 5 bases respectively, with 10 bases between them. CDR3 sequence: CSVEKGVDEQYF. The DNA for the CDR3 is TGCAGCGTTGAAAAAGGGGTAGACGAGCAGTACTTC.

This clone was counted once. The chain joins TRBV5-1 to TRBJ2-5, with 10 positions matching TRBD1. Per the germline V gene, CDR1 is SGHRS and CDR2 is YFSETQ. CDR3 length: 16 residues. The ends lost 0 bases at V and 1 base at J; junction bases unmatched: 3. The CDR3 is CASSLEGQGLQETQYF. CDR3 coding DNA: TGCGCCAGCAGCTTGGAGGGACAGGGGCTCCAAGAGACCCAGTACTTC.